This section outlines one TCR beta chain sequence together with its context. Its antigen is unknown. The data belong to a study of graft-versus-host responses after intestinal transplantation. The wider study: Isolated intestinal, liver-intestinal, or multivisceral transplants were what recipients had.

The protocol was immunoSEQ multiplex PCR, while the TCRdb copy is restricted to in-frame clones and leaves out a portion. The sample holds about 120,000 clones, about nine tenths seen once. Germline V gene data show CDR1 as SGDLS and CDR2 as YYNGEE. This CDR3 comprises 13 residues. V gave up 4 bases and J gave up 4 bases, with 9 bases separating them. This sequence was found in a human donor who received an intestinal transplant. The rearrangement joins TRBV9 to TRBJ1-3; a possible D gene is TRBD1 (5 bases). Sample: unstimulated CD4+ T cells sorted from spleen or lymph node cells, taken before intestinal transplant. The chain's CDR3 is CASSLGGGNTIYF. As DNA, the CDR3 is TGTGCCAGCAGCCTCGGGGGGGGAAACACCATATATTTT.